The subject of this entry is one T cell receptor beta chain. The assay was immunoSEQ multiplex PCR, and TCRdb's table has in-frame clones only and misses some. The sample carries 3,000 to 4,000 clones, about 95% recorded once. This sample was taken from a study of graft-versus-host responses after intestinal transplantation. At the level of the study: Each patient got anti-thymocyte globulin induction, then tacrolimus and steroids for three to four years.

The CDR3 contains 18 residues. Germline V gene lookup returns CDR1 MNHEY and CDR2 SMNVEV (reference sequence). Trimming took 0 bases from V and 5 from J; bases not matched to a gene: 11. The sample here was PBMCs, taken 11 days after intestinal transplantation. This receptor was taken from a human patient who received an intestinal transplant, so some T cells may come from the graft donor. The V call is TRBV27, the J call TRBJ2-7; 12 nucleotides agree with TRBD1. The CDR3, as DNA: TGTGCCAGCAGTTTATCTTTCCCCGGGACAGGGGGCTGGGACGAGCAGTACTTC. It yields the protein CASSLSFPGTGGWDEQYF.